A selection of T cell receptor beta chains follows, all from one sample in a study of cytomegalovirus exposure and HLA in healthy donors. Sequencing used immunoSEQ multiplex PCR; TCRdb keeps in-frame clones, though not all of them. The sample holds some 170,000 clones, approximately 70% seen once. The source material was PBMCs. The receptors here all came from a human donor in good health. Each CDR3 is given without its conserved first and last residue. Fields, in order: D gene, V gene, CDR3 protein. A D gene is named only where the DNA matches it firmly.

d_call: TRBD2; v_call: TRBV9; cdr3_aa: ASSVRPSGGNTGELF
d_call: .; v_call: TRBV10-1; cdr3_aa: ASSESGGNTGELF
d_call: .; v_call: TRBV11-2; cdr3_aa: ASSFGATTRGNEQF
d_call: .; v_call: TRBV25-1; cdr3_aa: ASSEWNRDGYT
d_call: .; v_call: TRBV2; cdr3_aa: ASRGSGELF
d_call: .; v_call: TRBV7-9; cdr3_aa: ASSLASDTGELF
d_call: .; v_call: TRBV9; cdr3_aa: ASSVGGRDGYT
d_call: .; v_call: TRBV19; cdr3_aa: ASSPQDRHSTEAF
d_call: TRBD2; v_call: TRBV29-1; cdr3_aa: SVEDGEGKSPGELF
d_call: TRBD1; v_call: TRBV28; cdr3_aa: ASSLGDREVEY
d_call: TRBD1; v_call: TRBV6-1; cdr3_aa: ASITGGSEAF
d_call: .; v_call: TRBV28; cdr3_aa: ASSLSPDSQTYEQY
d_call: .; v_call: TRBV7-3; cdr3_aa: ASSIDSNHFYEQY
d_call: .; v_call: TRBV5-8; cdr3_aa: ASSLGGAWSDTQY
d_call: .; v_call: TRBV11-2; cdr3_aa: ASSSSPENTEAF
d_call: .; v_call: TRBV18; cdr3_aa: ASSPTGLADTQY
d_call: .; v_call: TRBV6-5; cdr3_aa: ASSYQGSGNTEAF
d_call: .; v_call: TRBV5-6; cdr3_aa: ASSLIYSPNTEAF
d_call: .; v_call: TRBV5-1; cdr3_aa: ASSFQIPNSPLH
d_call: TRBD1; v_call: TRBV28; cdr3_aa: ASSFGTGNQPQH
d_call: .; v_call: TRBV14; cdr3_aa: ASSQDSTGIQFGYT
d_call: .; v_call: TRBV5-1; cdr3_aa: ASSLEAGTYGYT
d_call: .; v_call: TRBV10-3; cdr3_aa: AISEPAQVAPLH
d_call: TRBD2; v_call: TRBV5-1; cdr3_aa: ASNPSGGSSYEQY
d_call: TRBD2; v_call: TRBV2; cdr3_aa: ASGTGLAGVEQF
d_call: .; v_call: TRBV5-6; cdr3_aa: ASSQLEGYGYT
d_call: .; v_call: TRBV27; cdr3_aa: ASSLGTGGNQPQH
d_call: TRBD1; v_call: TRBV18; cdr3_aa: ASSRGQEKLF
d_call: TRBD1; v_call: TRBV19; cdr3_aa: ASSIAATGSYGYT
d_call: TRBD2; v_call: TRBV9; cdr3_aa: ASSVGLAGATTSYNEQF
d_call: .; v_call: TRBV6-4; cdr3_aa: ASSDWRADYGYT
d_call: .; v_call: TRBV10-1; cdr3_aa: ASRVPYHPSGNTIY
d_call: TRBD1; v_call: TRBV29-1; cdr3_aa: SVETGGDTEAF
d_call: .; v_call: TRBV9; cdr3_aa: ASSVGRTGVGELF
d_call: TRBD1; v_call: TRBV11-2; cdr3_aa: ASGLGQGIPGEQY
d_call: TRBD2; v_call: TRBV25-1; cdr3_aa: ASSESLAGRYEQY
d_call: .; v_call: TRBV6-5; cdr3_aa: ASSYQGSSCEQY
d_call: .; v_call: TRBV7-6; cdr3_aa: ASSAPGGSSGANVLT
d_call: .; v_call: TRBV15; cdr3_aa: ATSRVVGSGNTIY
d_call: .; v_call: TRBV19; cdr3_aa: ASSIVSGGRYEQY
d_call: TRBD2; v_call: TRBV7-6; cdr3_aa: ASIELAGGAGELF
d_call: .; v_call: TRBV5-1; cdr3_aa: ASSLATGRGNSPLH
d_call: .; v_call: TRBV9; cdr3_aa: ASSLTTQETQY
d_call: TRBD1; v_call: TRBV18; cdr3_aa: ASSPDRVSSPLH
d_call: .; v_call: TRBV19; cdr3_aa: ASSKFLGKSYEQY
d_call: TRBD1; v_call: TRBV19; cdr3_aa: ASSSTGGGPLH
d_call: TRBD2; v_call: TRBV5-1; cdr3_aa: ASSPKRGSNTGELF
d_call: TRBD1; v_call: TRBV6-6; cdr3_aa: ASSTRTGGNEQF
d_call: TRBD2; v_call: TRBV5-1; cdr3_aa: ASSLGGGSTDTQY
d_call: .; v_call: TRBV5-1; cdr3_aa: ASSLQGHSTDTQY
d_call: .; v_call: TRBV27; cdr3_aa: ASSLSEGYEQY
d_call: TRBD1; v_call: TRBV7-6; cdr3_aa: ASSLRQGMEYGYT
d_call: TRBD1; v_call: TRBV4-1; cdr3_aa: ASSRGQGPNTEAF